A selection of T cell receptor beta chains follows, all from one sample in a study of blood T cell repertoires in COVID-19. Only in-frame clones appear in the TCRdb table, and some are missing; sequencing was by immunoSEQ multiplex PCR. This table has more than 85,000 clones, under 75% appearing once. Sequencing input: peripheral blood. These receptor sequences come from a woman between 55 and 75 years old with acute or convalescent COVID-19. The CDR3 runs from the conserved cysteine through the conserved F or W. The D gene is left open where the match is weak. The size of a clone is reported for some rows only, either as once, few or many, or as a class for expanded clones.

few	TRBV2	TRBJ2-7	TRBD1	TGTGCCAGCAGGAGACAGGGTGCTTACGAGCAGTACTTC	CASRRQGAYEQYF
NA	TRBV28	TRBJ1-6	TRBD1	TGTGCCAGCAGTTTATCCCGCCGGGGGACAGGGATCTCACCCCTCCACTTT	CASSLSRRGTGISPLHF
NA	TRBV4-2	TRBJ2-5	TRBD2	TGTGCCAGCAGCCGAGGTTCTAGCGGGGAGAAAACCAAAGAGACCCAGTACTTC	CASSRGSSGEKTKETQYF
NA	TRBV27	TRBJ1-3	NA	TGTGCCAGCAGCGTCGAACAGGAATACTCTGGAAACACCATATATTTT	CASSVEQEYSGNTIYF
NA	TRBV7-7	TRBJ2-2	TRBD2	TGTGCCAGCAGCTTAGGGACTAGCGGTCCGAACACCGGGGAGCTGTTTTTT	CASSLGTSGPNTGELFF
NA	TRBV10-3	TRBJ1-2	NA	TGTGCCATCAGTGTAGATCCTAACTATGGCTACACCTTC	CAISVDPNYGYTF
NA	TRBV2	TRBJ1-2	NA	TGTGCCATCGGACAGACGAGCTATGGCTACACCTTC	CAIGQTSYGYTF
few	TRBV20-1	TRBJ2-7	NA	TGCAGTGCTAGAACTAGTCGCGAGCAGTACTTC	CSARTSREQYF
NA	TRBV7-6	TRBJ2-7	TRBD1	TGTGCCAGCAGCTTAGAGGGAACAGGGGTGAATTCCTACGAGCAGTACTTC	CASSLEGTGVNSYEQYF
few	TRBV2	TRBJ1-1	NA	TGTGCCAGCAGTGAAGCTAGCGGCAAAAACACTGAAGCTTTCTTT	CASSEASGKNTEAFF
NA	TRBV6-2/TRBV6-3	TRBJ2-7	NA	TGTGCCAGCAGTTACAATACAGGGTCCTACGAGCAGTACTTC	CASSYNTGSYEQYF
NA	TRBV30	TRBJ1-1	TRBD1	TGTGCCTGGTCGTATACACAGGGGATTACTGAAGCTTTCTTT	CAWSYTQGITEAFF
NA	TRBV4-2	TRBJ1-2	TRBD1	TGTGCCAGCAGCCAAGAGGACAGGTCCGGTGGCTACACCTTC	CASSQEDRSGGYTF
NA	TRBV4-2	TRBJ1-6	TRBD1	TGTGCCAGCAGCCAACAGACAGGGGTAGGTTCACCCCTCCACTTT	CASSQQTGVGSPLHF
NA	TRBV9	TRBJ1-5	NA	TGTGCCAGCAGCGTAGATGGGGCCAATCAGCCCCAGCATTTT	CASSVDGANQPQHF
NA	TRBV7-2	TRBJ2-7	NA	TGTGCCAGCAGCTTAGCGGTCAGAAGCTCCTACGAGCAGTACTTC	CASSLAVRSSYEQYF
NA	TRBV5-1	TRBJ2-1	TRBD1	TGCGCCAGCAGCTTTAGTCGGACAGGGCAAATCAATGAGCAGTTCTTC	CASSFSRTGQINEQFF
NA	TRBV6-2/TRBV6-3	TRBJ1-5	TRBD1	TGTGCCAGCAGCTATTACAGGGGTCCCAATCAGCCCCAGCATTTT	CASSYYRGPNQPQHF
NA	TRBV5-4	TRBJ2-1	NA	TGTGCCAGCAGCTTGTCGGGGTTCGGGAATGAGCAGTTCTTC	CASSLSGFGNEQFF
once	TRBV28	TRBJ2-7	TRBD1	TGTGCCAGCAGTTTCAGGACAGGCCTTACCTACGAGCAGTACTTC	CASSFRTGLTYEQYF
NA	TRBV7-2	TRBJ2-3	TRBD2	TGTGCCAGCAGTCTTAAAGCGGGAGGCACAGATACGCAGTATTTT	CASSLKAGGTDTQYF
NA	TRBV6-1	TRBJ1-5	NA	TGTGCCAGCAGTGAACACAGGGCTCAGCCCCAGCATTTT	CASSEHRAQPQHF
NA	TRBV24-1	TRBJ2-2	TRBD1	TGTGCCACCAGGGGTACGGGACAGGGCTTCACCGGGGAGCTGTTTTTT	CATRGTGQGFTGELFF
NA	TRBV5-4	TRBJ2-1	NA	TGTGCAAGCAACGTGGGGGGCTCCTACAATGAGCAGTTCTTC	CASNVGGSYNEQFF
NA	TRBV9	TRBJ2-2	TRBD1	TGTGCCAGCAGCGGGCCAGGGGGCAATATTTTCGGGGAGCTGTTTTTT	CASSGPGGNIFGELFF
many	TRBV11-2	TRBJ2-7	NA	TGTGCCAGCAGCTATACCTTCGGCTACGAGCAGTACTTC	CASSYTFGYEQYF
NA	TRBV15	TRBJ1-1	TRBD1	TGTGCCACCAGCAGTGCCTCGGACAGGATGCAGGATTACGGCTGGGAAGCTTTCTTT	CATSSASDRMQDYGWEAFF
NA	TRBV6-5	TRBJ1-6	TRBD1	TGTGCCAGCACTTCACAGGGGGCCGATAATTCACCCCTCCACTTT	CASTSQGADNSPLHF
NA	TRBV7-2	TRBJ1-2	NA	TGTGCCAGCAGCCCCGCGCAGGGACATAACTATGGCTACACCTTC	CASSPAQGHNYGYTF
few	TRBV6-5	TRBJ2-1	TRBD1	TGTGCCAGCACGACGTACAGGGGCTCCTACAATGAGCAGTTCTTC	CASTTYRGSYNEQFF
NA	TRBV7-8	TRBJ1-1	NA	TGTGCCAGCAGTATAGCAGGGGCCCCCCGGAACACTGAAGCTTTCTTT	CASSIAGAPRNTEAFF
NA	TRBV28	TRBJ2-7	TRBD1	TGTGCCAGCAATATCGGGACAGGACTTTCCTACGAGCAGTACTTC	CASNIGTGLSYEQYF
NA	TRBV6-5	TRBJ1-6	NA	TGTGCCAGCAGTTCGGACAGATTCTCCTATAATTCACCCCTCCACTTT	CASSSDRFSYNSPLHF
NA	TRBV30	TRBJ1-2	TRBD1	TGTGCCTGGACCCCGGGACAGCTCTATGGCTACACCTTC	CAWTPGQLYGYTF
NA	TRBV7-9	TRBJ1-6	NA	TGTGCCAGCAGCTTACGGACAGATTCACCCCTCCACTTT	CASSLRTDSPLHF
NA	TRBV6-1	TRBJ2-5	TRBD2	TGTGCCAGCAGTGAGGGGCTAGCGGGGTATTTGACCCAGTACTTC	CASSEGLAGYLTQYF
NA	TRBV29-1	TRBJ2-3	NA	TGCAGCGCCTTCACAGATACGCAGTATTTT	CSAFTDTQYF
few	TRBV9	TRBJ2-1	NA	TGTGCCAGCAGCGTAGCACAGGGCTCCTACAATGAGCAGTTCTTC	CASSVAQGSYNEQFF
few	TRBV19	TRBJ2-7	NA	TGTGCCAGTAGTATAGGGTCGGCAGGTGTCCAGTACTTC	CASSIGSAGVQYF
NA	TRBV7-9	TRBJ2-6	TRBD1	TGTGCCAGCAGCTTAATGGACAGGGTGGTAGTCCTGACTTTC	CASSLMDRVVVLTF